This paragraph covers one T cell receptor (beta chain) sequence. Its antigen is as yet unknown. This sample is drawn from a study of cytomegalovirus exposure and HLA in healthy donors. The study, taken as a whole, reports: A later analysis showed TCR association rates differing by HLA locus, peaking at DRB1 and lowest at HLA-C.

The V gene's germline CDR1 is SGHVS and CDR2 FQNEAQ. The V and J ends lost 1 base and 2 bases, in that order; junction bases with no gene match: 13. The CDR3 runs 19 residues. It was with 60 Vbeta and 13 Jbeta primers that the PCR ran. The data were produced by immunoSEQ multiplex PCR, yet TCRdb's version contains in-frame clones alone and is incomplete. The sample includes about 180,000 clones, about 80% of them seen just once. The TCR comes from a woman in her thirties in good health and CMV-seropositive. The genes are TRBV7-8 and TRBJ1-3, with TRBD1 matching 8 bases. The sequencing input was PBMCs. This CDR3 reads CASSLGTGTQNDPGNTIYF. In DNA, the CDR3 is TGTGCCAGCAGCTTAGGGACAGGGACCCAAAACGACCCTGGAAACACCATATATTTT.